These 23 T cell receptor beta chains came from one sample sequenced in a study of a mutant IDH1 vaccine in newly diagnosed glioma. Time point meaning: week 35, safety follow-up. The content of each vaccine dose was 300 ug of mutant IDH1 20-mer peptide, and topical imiquimod accompanied it. These receptors are not linked to any known antigen. Some clones are missing from TCRdb's copy, which holds only in-frame ones; the method was immunoSEQ multiplex PCR. This table holds tens of thousands of clones, 88% found once. The sample in question was PBMCs, obtained from a glioma patient whose treatment included an IDH1 peptide vaccine. All receptors come from a woman between 35 and 50 years old with glioma.

The chain employs TRBV6-5 and TRBJ1-3, with 7 positions matching TRBD1. Germline assignment: CDR1 MNHEY and CDR2 SVGAGI. This CDR3 spans 15 amino acids. V trimming: 4 bases; J trimming: 4 bases; junction bases outside the gene matches: 7. DNA of the CDR3: TGTGCCAGCAGTTTCACCGGGACAGTGGGAAACACCATATATTTT. Protein: CASSFTGTVGNTIYF.

A word on this clone: One end of the junction is discordant with germline, which a read error may explain. This chain joins TRBV5-1 and TRBJ2-7; 8 nucleotides match TRBD1. From germline, CDR1 is SGHRS and CDR2 YFSETQ. This CDR3 contains 14 residues. DNA of the CDR3: TGCGCCAGCAGCTTACCGGGACAGGAGACCGGTTTGACCTTC. Translating gives CASSLPGQETGLTF.

The chain employs TRBV18 and TRBJ2-7; 7 bases fit TRBD1. The CDR3 spans 14 residues. The ends lost 2 bases at V and 2 bases at J; junction bases unmatched: 3. Germline CDR1 reads KGHSH; CDR2 reads LQKENI. CDR3: CASSPATGAYEQYF. For the CDR3, the DNA is TGTGCCAGCTCACCAGCCACAGGGGCCTACGAGCAGTACTTC.

The chain carries TRBV7-2 and TRBJ2-3, with D tentatively TRBD2 (5 bases). CDR1 is SGHTA, CDR2 FQGNSA, per germline. The CDR3 contains 15 residues. V was clipped by 5 bases and J by 3 bases, with 15 bases between them. Here the CDR3 reads CASSPYGLLTDTQYF. The CDR3 DNA reads as TGTGCCAGCAGCCCATACGGACTCTTAACAGATACGCAGTATTTT.

This chain connects TRBV19 to TRBJ1-5; D is ambiguous. V shed 7 bases and J shed 3 bases, with 10 bases lying between them. The length of the CDR3 is 13 residues. The germline V gene has CDR1 LNHDA and CDR2 SQIVND (reference sequence). The CDR3: CASNRQPNQPQHF. The CDR3, as DNA: TGTGCCAGTAACCGACAACCCAATCAGCCCCAGCATTTT.

V gene TRBV10-1 combines with J gene TRBJ1-4; 7 bases map to TRBD1. Germline V gene lookup returns CDR1 WNHNN and CDR2 SYGVQD (reference sequence). CDR3 length: 14 amino acids. V shed 6 bases and J 8 bases; nucleotides not matched to a gene: 9. The CDR3 region is CASSSGTAMEKLFF. Written as DNA, the CDR3 is TGCGCCAGCAGCAGCGGGACAGCTATGGAAAAACTGTTTTTT.

J is TRBJ1-3 and V is TRBV14; no firm D call. V was shortened by 8 bases and J by 0 bases, with 14 bases between the two germline ends. The CDR3 is 15 amino acids. Germline CDR1 SGHDN, CDR2 FVKESK. The CDR3 DNA sequence: TGTGCCAGCCAGCATGCGGGAAACTCTGGAAACACCATATATTTT. Residues: CASQHAGNSGNTIYF.

The chain has TRBV5-1 and TRBJ2-2, with a weak D call TRBD2 (6 bases). Trimming pared 5 bases from V and 6 bases from J, leaving 8 bases between. Germline-derived CDR1 and CDR2 are SGHRS and YFSETQ. There are 12 residues in the CDR3. The CDR3 is CASREGSGELFF. The CDR3 region has the DNA TGCGCCAGCAGGGAGGGGTCCGGGGAGCTGTTTTTT.

The chain is built from TRBV4-1 and TRBJ2-7; no definite D call. The V end was cut by 0 bases, the J end by 1 base, with 7 bases between. Germline CDR1 MGHRA, CDR2 YSYEKL. The CDR3 is 14 amino acids. The CDR3 bases are TGCGCCAGCAGCCAAGAAATAGGTTCCTACGAGCAGTACTTC. As protein: CASSQEIGSYEQYF.

CDR3 region: CASSLFATASSGNTIYF. As DNA, the CDR3 is TGTGCCAGCAGCTTATTCGCCACAGCCAGCTCTGGAAACACCATATATTTT. This chain connects TRBV11-2 to TRBJ1-3; D gene uncertain. This CDR3 region has 17 residues. Per the germline V gene, CDR1 is SGHAT and CDR2 is FQNNGV. Trimming cost V 2 bases and J 0 bases, with 14 bases left between them.

This clone was seen a single time. The chain employs TRBV6-1 and TRBJ2-2, with 8 positions matching TRBD2. Germline CDR1 MNHNS, CDR2 SASEGT. V shed 6 bases, J shed 5 bases, and the junction held 8 bases outside the gene matches. The CDR3 is 15 residues long. Here the CDR3 reads CASSAGTGGTGELFF. CDR3 DNA: TGTGCCAGCAGCGCCGGGACGGGGGGGACCGGGGAGCTGTTTTTT.

The V and J genes are TRBV18 and TRBJ2-7; D is uncertain. Germline loops: CDR1 KGHSH, CDR2 LQKENI. The CDR3 spans 13 residues. V was shortened by 2 bases and J by 3 bases, with 8 bases between the two germline ends. The CDR3 protein is CASSPRDGYEQYF. In nucleotides, the CDR3 is TGTGCCAGCTCACCAAGAGATGGCTACGAGCAGTACTTC.

The gene calls are TRBV5-1 and TRBJ2-3; D may correspond to TRBD1 or TRBD2 (6 bases each). The CDR3 extends over 17 amino acids. V was shortened by 1 base and J by 0 bases, with 15 bases between the two germline ends. Germline-derived CDR1 and CDR2 are SGHRS and YFSETQ. The CDR3 region is CASSLNPTGASTDTQYF. CDR3 nucleotides: TGCGCCAGCAGCTTGAATCCGACGGGGGCGAGCACAGATACGCAGTATTTT.

The V call is TRBV5-8, the J call TRBJ1-1, with no clear D. The V gene lost 0 bases and the J gene lost 0 bases, with 9 bases spanning the gap. This CDR3 is built from 15 residues. From germline, CDR1 is SGHTS and CDR2 YDEGEE. CDR3 in DNA: TGTGCCAGCAGCTTGGTGGGTTGGGTGAACACTGAAGCTTTCTTT. Translation: CASSLVGWVNTEAFF.

This sequence joins TRBV25-1 and TRBJ2-2; D gene uncertain. The CDR3 is 15 amino acids. Germline V gene data show CDR1 as MGHDK and CDR2 as SYGVNS. Trimming took 2 bases from V and 6 from J, leaving 13 bases between them. CDR3: CASSETTSVPGELFF. DNA for the CDR3: TGTGCCAGCAGTGAAACGACAAGCGTGCCCGGGGAGCTGTTTTTT.

The V gene is TRBV5-6, the J gene TRBJ1-4, with D possibly being TRBD1 (5 bases). The V and J ends lost 6 bases and 8 bases respectively, with 23 bases between them. Germline CDR1 reads SGHDT; CDR2 reads YYEEEE. The CDR3 runs 16 residues. DNA for the CDR3: TGTGCCAGCACCCATGGGGGAGTGGGTCCCGTGGAAAAACTGTTTTTT. Translation: CASTHGGVGPVEKLFF.

The chain carries TRBV6-6 and TRBJ2-1, with D tentatively TRBD1 or TRBD2 (6 bases each). V was clipped by 2 bases and J by 7 bases, with 12 bases between them. Per germline, CDR1 MNHNY and CDR2 SVGAGI (reference sequence). This CDR3 region has 14 residues. The CDR3 reads CASSYRGPENEQFF. Here the CDR3 DNA reads TGTGCCAGCAGTTACCGGGGGCCCGAAAATGAGCAGTTCTTC.

This rearrangement joins TRBV10-1 to TRBJ1-1; D gene uncertain. The CDR3 extends over 12 amino acids. Germline CDR1 reads WNHNN; CDR2 reads SYGVQD (reference sequence). The V end lost 5 bases, the J end lost 1 base, and 5 bases lay between the germline ends. The CDR3 is CASSRRNTEAFF. The DNA for the CDR3 is TGCGCCAGCAGTCGGAGGAACACTGAAGCTTTCTTT.

This chain links TRBV19 with TRBJ2-1; D is uncertain. CDR1 LNHDA and CDR2 SQIVND come from the germline V gene (reference sequence). V was clipped by 6 bases and J by 0 bases, with 9 bases between them. The CDR3 loop spans 14 amino acids. CDR3 sequence reads: CASRGPSSYNEQFF. CDR3 sequence (DNA): TGTGCCAGTAGAGGGCCCTCCTCCTACAATGAGCAGTTCTTC. Combining the CDR3 with reference TRBV19 and TRBJ2-1 gives the whole variable domain DGGITQSPKYLFRKEGQNVTLSCEQNLNHDAMYWYRQDPGQGLRLIYYSQIVNDFQKGDIAEGYSVSREKKESFPLTVTSAQKNPTAFYLCASRGPSSYNEQFFGPGTRLTVL.

Here the CDR3 DNA reads TGTGCCAGCAGCAGGACAGGGGATGGCTACACCTTC. Protein: CASSRTGDGYTF. This chain connects TRBV5-6 to TRBJ1-2; 9 bases fit TRBD1. The trim removed 4 bases at V and 6 bases at J, leaving 1 base unmatched. The CDR3 is 12 amino acids. Germline V gives CDR1 SGHDT, CDR2 YYEEEE.

Only a few counts were recorded for this clone. This chain links TRBV6-5 with TRBJ2-7, with TRBD2 identical over 7 bases. CDR3 length: 14 residues. V shed 2 bases and J 4 bases; nucleotides not matched to a gene: 5. The germline CDR1 and CDR2 sequences are MNHEY and SVGAGI. CDR3 protein: CASSYGSGRYEQYF. CDR3 bases: TGTGCCAGCAGTTACGGTAGCGGGCGTTACGAGCAGTACTTC.

The chain uses TRBV4-1 and TRBJ2-7; D uncertain. The V gene's germline CDR1 is MGHRA and CDR2 YSYEKL. The CDR3 sequence is 14 residues long. V was shortened by 1 base and J by 7 bases, with 14 bases between the two germline ends. CDR3 nucleotides: TGCGCCAGCAGCCAAGCGATCCTTCCCGAGGAGCAGTACTTC. Its protein product is CASSQAILPEEQYF.

The chain links TRBV7-2 to TRBJ1-1; unclear D gene. Per germline, CDR1 SGHTA and CDR2 FQGNSA. The germline V and J ends were trimmed by 3 bases and 8 bases, with 16 bases remaining between them. The CDR3 runs 14 residues. The CDR3 region is CASSLGGHTEEAFF. The CDR3 DNA reads as TGTGCCAGCAGCTTGGGAGGGCACACTGAAGAAGCTTTCTTT.